These 13 T cell receptor beta chains originate from one sample sequenced in a study of blood T cell repertoires in COVID-19. Some clones are missing from TCRdb's copy, which holds only in-frame ones; the method was immunoSEQ multiplex PCR. The sample lists some 250,000 clones, roughly 86% occurring once. Sequenced material: peripheral blood. The receptors shown here come from a woman aged 25 to 45 with acute or convalescent COVID-19.

This chain connects TRBV27 to TRBJ2-1, with 7 bases fitting TRBD2. There are 13 residues in the CDR3. V was clipped by 4 bases and J by 9 bases; unmatched bases: 6. The germline CDR1 and CDR2 sequences are MNHEY and SMNVEV (reference sequence). This CDR3 is CASSWLAGTEQFF. The DNA for the CDR3 is TGTGCCAGCAGTTGGTTAGCGGGTACTGAGCAGTTCTTC.

This clone was observed a handful of times. The rearrangement uses TRBV10-3 and TRBJ2-7; weak D call: TRBD1 (6 bases). The CDR3 has 12 residues. CDR1 and CDR2 from the germline V gene are ENHRY and SYGVKD. Trimming stripped 10 bases from V and 11 bases from J, with 21 bases between. CDR3 coding DNA: TGTGCCACCAGGGAACTGACCGGACAGAAGTACTTC. This encodes CATRELTGQKYF.

This chain joins TRBV7-3 and TRBJ2-3; no firm D call. Trimming stripped 5 bases from V and 0 bases from J, with 21 bases between. Per the germline V gene, CDR1 is SGHTA and CDR2 is FQGTGA. CDR3 length: 18 amino acids. This chain's CDR3 is CASSPPRRFLNSTDTQYF. CDR3 nucleotides: TGTGCCAGCAGCCCGCCGAGGAGATTTCTTAATAGCACAGATACGCAGTATTTT.

This clone was recorded at least ten times. The chain recombines TRBV12-5 with TRBJ1-3; a weak D match, TRBD1 (5 bases). Germline values: CDR1 LGHNT, CDR2 FRNRAP. V lost 4 bases to trimming and J lost 10 bases, with 23 bases between them. The CDR3 length is 16 residues. CDR3 amino acids: CASGSRVRGMERTIYF. The CDR3 DNA reads as TGTGCTAGTGGTTCCAGGGTCCGCGGGATGGAAAGGACCATATATTTT.

The chain is built from TRBV14 and TRBJ2-7; a possible D gene is TRBD2 (6 bases). Germline loops: CDR1 SGHDN, CDR2 FVKESK. The CDR3 spans 17 residues. Trimming took 1 base from V and 4 from J, leaving 20 bases between them. The CDR3, as DNA: TGTGCCAGCAGCCAAGGGATTCCCCATAGCGGACCTTACGAGCAGTACTTC. Encoded protein: CASSQGIPHSGPYEQYF.

The V gene is TRBV6-5, the J gene TRBJ1-5; TRBD1 aligns across 7 bases. The V gene end was trimmed by 6 bases and the J gene end by 5 bases; junction bases not matched to a gene: 4. Germline CDR1 MNHEY, CDR2 SVGAGI. The CDR3 loop spans 13 amino acids. The CDR3: CASRQGGHQPQHF. The CDR3 DNA is TGTGCCAGCAGGCAGGGGGGCCATCAGCCCCAGCATTTT.

This clone was seen once. V usage is TRBV5-1 and J usage is TRBJ1-2, with 10 bases identical to TRBD1. Germline-derived CDR1 and CDR2 are SGHRS and YFSETQ. V lost 0 bases, J lost 4 bases, and 3 bases stayed unmatched. The CDR3 spans 15 residues. The CDR3 DNA sequence: TGCGCCAGCAGCTTGGGGACAGGGGGGATCTATGGCTACACCTTC. Amino acid sequence: CASSLGTGGIYGYTF.

The chain is built from TRBV11-2 and TRBJ2-7; D uncertain. CDR1 is SGHAT, CDR2 FQNNGV, per germline. Trimming removed 5 bases from V and 1 base from J, with 18 bases in between. The CDR3 covers 16 residues. Here the CDR3 reads CASSQYRSSGSYEQYF. As DNA, the CDR3 is TGTGCCAGCAGCCAGTACCGTTCGTCGGGTTCCTACGAGCAGTACTTC.

This chain uses TRBV15 with TRBJ2-1; D unresolved. V was shortened by 3 bases and J by 8 bases, with 8 bases between the two germline ends. CDR1 LNHNV and CDR2 YYDKDF come from the germline V gene (reference sequence). The CDR3 covers 12 residues. As DNA, the CDR3 is TGTGCCACCAGCAGCGACCGGGATGAGCAGTTCTTC. It is translated as CATSSDRDEQFF.

The J gene is TRBJ2-1, the V gene TRBV27, with 10 nucleotides matching TRBD2. CDR1 MNHEY and CDR2 SMNVEV come from the germline V gene (reference sequence). The CDR3 sequence is 15 residues long. The J segment lost 8 bases and the V segment lost 8 bases, leaving 12 bases of the junction unmatched. CDR3 residues: CASSLLAGDVDEQFF. Here the CDR3 DNA reads TGTGCCAGCTCTCTTCTAGCGGGAGATGTTGATGAGCAGTTCTTC.

The gene calls are TRBV11-3 and TRBJ2-1; 7 nucleotides line up with TRBD2. V shed 6 bases and J 5 bases; nucleotides not matched to a gene: 10. The CDR3 runs to 15 residues. From germline, CDR1 is SGHNT and CDR2 YENEEA. CDR3 DNA: TGTGCCAGCAGTGTACTCGGGGGGTTACACAATGAGCAGTTCTTC. Residues: CASSVLGGLHNEQFF.

This clone turned up a few times. The chain uses TRBV25-1 and TRBJ2-7, with D perhaps TRBD1 (5 bases). Between the trimmed V and J ends, which lost 5 bases and 1 base, there was a span of 6 bases. CDR1 is MGHDK and CDR2 is SYGVNS in the germline V gene. The CDR3 loop spans 12 amino acids. The CDR3 nucleotides are TGTGCCAGCAGTAAGGGGTCCTACGAGCAGTACTTC. Translating gives CASSKGSYEQYF.

The genes are TRBV30 and TRBJ2-2; D unclear. Germline V gene lookup returns CDR1 GTSNPN and CDR2 SVGIG (reference sequence). CDR3 length: 16 residues. The V and J ends lost 0 bases and 7 bases respectively, with 18 bases between them. The CDR3 DNA reads as TGTGCCTGGAGTGTTAGCTTGGTTTCGACCGGCGGGGAGCTGTTTTTT. This sequence encodes CAWSVSLVSTGGELFF.